The 32 T cell receptor beta chains below were found in one sample sequenced in a study of blood T cell repertoires in COVID-19. Sequencing was performed with immunoSEQ multiplex PCR; in TCRdb, only in-frame clones are kept and a portion is missing. Of tens of thousands of clones in the sample, around 83% were seen once. Material: peripheral blood. The receptors derive from an elderly man with acute or convalescent COVID-19.

J is TRBJ2-7 and V is TRBV5-1; 9 bases are a match to TRBD1. CDR1 and CDR2 (germline): SGHRS, YFSETQ. The junction had 4 bases not matched to a gene; V was cut back by 4 bases and J by 2 bases. The CDR3 consists of 14 residues. CDR3 loop: CASSGTGWPYEQYF. CDR3 nucleotides: TGCGCCAGCAGCGGGACAGGGTGGCCCTACGAGCAGTACTTC.

This chain connects TRBV6-2 or TRBV6-3 to TRBJ1-1, with D possibly matching TRBD1 (5 bases). Per the germline V gene, CDR1 is MNHEY and CDR2 is SVGEGT. V dropped 2 bases and J dropped 3 bases, with 16 bases sitting between them. The CDR3 is 16 residues long. The CDR3 DNA is TGTGCCAGCAGTTACCTTCAGTGGATCAGGGACACTGAAGCTTTCTTT. This encodes CASSYLQWIRDTEAFF.

The genes are TRBV24-1 and TRBJ2-3; 8 nucleotides line up with TRBD1. This CDR3 region has 18 residues. J was trimmed by 1 base and V by 4 bases; bases with no gene match: 12. Germline assignment: CDR1 KGHDR and CDR2 SFDVKD. In nucleotides, the CDR3 is TGTGCCACCAGTGACCGCCTGGGACAGGCCACCGGCACAGATACGCAGTATTTT. Its translation: CATSDRLGQATGTDTQYF.

This chain links TRBV19 with TRBJ2-7; 13 nucleotides line up with TRBD2. CDR1 is LNHDA, CDR2 SQIVND, per germline (reference sequence). This CDR3 has 18 amino acids. V lost 5 bases, J lost 5 bases, and 15 bases stayed unmatched. The chain's CDR3 is CASSVTPTSGRRRDEQYF. The CDR3 region has the DNA TGTGCCAGTAGTGTAACCCCGACTAGCGGGAGGCGACGGGACGAGCAGTACTTC.

The chain joins TRBV3-1 (or the pseudogene TRBV3-2) to TRBJ2-5; 12 bases fit TRBD2. The germline V gene encodes CDR1 LGHDT and CDR2 YNNKEL (reference sequence). The trim removed 5 bases at V and 2 bases at J, leaving 9 bases unmatched. The CDR3 spans 17 residues. In DNA, the CDR3 is TGTGCCAGCAGCAAAGGGGAACTAGCGGGGGGACAAGAGACCCAGTACTTC. As protein: CASSKGELAGGQETQYF.

This chain links TRBV4-3 with TRBJ1-6, with 9 bases that match TRBD1. Losses at the gene ends were 1 base for V and 14 bases for J; bases not matched to a gene: 15. Germline V CDR1 and CDR2: LGHNA, YSLEER. The CDR3 is 17 amino acids. CDR3 in amino acids: CASSQGARGQGLVTLHF. The CDR3 nucleotides read TGCGCCAGCAGCCAAGGGGCCAGGGGACAGGGTTTGGTCACCCTCCACTTT.

This clone was counted only a few times. The chain has TRBV4-3 and TRBJ1-4; D remains unclear. This CDR3 region has 16 residues. The V end was cut by 1 base, the J end by 5 bases, with 14 bases between. Germline assignment: CDR1 LGHNA and CDR2 YSLEER. CDR3 region: CASSQVFLGGNEKLFF. Here the CDR3 DNA reads TGCGCCAGCAGCCAAGTGTTTCTTGGCGGGAATGAAAAACTGTTTTTT.

The chain recombines TRBV6-5 with TRBJ2-5; D is perhaps TRBD1 (6 bases). V was cut by 5 bases and J by 5 bases, with 18 bases left in between. The CDR3 runs to 15 residues. Germline V gene sequence: CDR1 MNHEY, CDR2 SVGAGI. CDR3 loop: CASSTQGNLAETQYF. Written as DNA, the CDR3 is TGTGCCAGCAGTACACAGGGAAACCTGGCGGAGACCCAGTACTTC.

The rearrangement joins TRBV11-2 to TRBJ2-5, with 12 bases identical to TRBD2. After removal of 8 bases from V and 4 bases from J, the junction contained 11 bases not matched to a gene. Germline V gives CDR1 SGHAT, CDR2 FQNNGV. This CDR3 region has 16 residues. CDR3 residues: CASGRTSGVGGETQYF. CDR3 sequence (DNA): TGTGCCAGCGGGCGGACTAGCGGGGTGGGTGGAGAGACCCAGTACTTC. Supplemented by reference TRBV11-2 and TRBJ2-5, the full variable domain reads EAGVAQSPRYKIIEKRQSVAFWCNPISGHATLYWYQQILGQGPKLLIQFQNNGVVDDSQLPKDRFSAERLKGVDSTLKIQPAKLEDSAVYLCASGRTSGVGGETQYFGPGTRLLVL.

The chain carries TRBV29-1 and TRBJ1-4; 7 bases line up with TRBD1. Trimming removed 5 bases from V and 6 bases from J; junction bases left unmatched: 6. This CDR3 region has 13 residues. The germline gives CDR1 SQVTM, CDR2 ANQGSEA. The CDR3 coding sequence is TGCAGCGTTATGGAAGGGGGCGATGAAAAACTGTTTTTT. This sequence encodes CSVMEGGDEKLFF.

The chain uses TRBV29-1 and TRBJ1-4, with unresolved D. Trimming took 4 bases from V and 7 from J, leaving 13 bases between them. CDR1 and CDR2 (germline): SQVTM, ANQGSEA. This CDR3 comprises 13 residues. CDR3 region: CSVGHSRGEKLFF. The CDR3 DNA reads TGCAGCGTTGGACACTCCCGGGGTGAAAAACTGTTTTTT.

The chain carries TRBV28 and TRBJ2-7; 9 positions agree with TRBD1. Germline V gene data show CDR1 as MDHEN and CDR2 as SYDVKM. CDR3 length: 16 residues. After removal of 5 bases from V and 2 bases from J, the junction contained 10 bases not matched to a gene. Here the CDR3 reads CASSPEVRDRAYEQYF. The CDR3 nucleotides read TGTGCCAGCAGTCCCGAGGTTAGGGACAGGGCCTACGAGCAGTACTTC.

The chain recombines TRBV7-2 with TRBJ2-1, with 7 nucleotides matching TRBD2. CDR1 SGHTA and CDR2 FQGNSA come from the germline V gene. V lost 7 bases and J lost 7; bases outside the gene matches: 16. The CDR3 sequence is 16 residues long. This chain's CDR3 is CASTRTLRGSVNEQFF. Here the CDR3 DNA reads TGTGCCAGCACTAGGACGCTGCGGGGGAGCGTTAATGAGCAGTTCTTC.

The chain has TRBV3-1 (or the pseudogene TRBV3-2) and TRBJ1-2; D possibly corresponds to TRBD1 (6 bases). The V end was cut by 0 bases, the J end by 7 bases, with 12 bases between. This CDR3 is built from 14 residues. Germline V lookup: CDR1 LGHDT, CDR2 YNNKEL (reference sequence). CDR3 protein: CASSQDLGGIGYTF. The CDR3 bases are TGTGCCAGCAGCCAAGATCTAGGGGGTATTGGCTACACCTTC.

The chain couples TRBV11-2 to TRBJ2-1, with TRBD1 as a possible D gene (6 bases). Germline V gene sequence: CDR1 SGHAT, CDR2 FQNNGV. Trimming removed 0 bases from V and 1 base from J, with 10 bases in between. The CDR3 is 16 amino acids. The CDR3 DNA sequence: TGTGCCAGCAGCTTAGAAGCAGGGGTGTCCTACAATGAGCAGTTCTTC. This sequence encodes CASSLEAGVSYNEQFF.

The rearrangement joins TRBV9 to TRBJ2-5, with 8 bases identical to TRBD2. CDR3 size: 15 residues. Looked up from germline, CDR1 is SGDLS and CDR2 is YYNGEE. V shed 0 bases and J 5 bases; nucleotides not matched to a gene: 6. CDR3 region: CASSVGTGGYETQYF. As DNA, the CDR3 is TGTGCCAGCAGCGTAGGAACGGGGGGGTATGAGACCCAGTACTTC.

J is TRBJ2-4 and V is TRBV6-2 or TRBV6-3, with D hard to call. Between the trimmed V and J ends, which lost 5 bases and 2 bases, there was a span of 13 bases. The CDR3 is 15 amino acids. Germline CDR1 is MNHEY and CDR2 is SVGEGT. Here the CDR3 DNA reads TGTGCCAGCAGTCCGCCTCGGTCCACCAAAAACATTCAGTACTTC. Encoded protein: CASSPPRSTKNIQYF.

The chain joins TRBV10-3 to TRBJ2-1; TRBD2 matches 13 bases. Trimming took 2 bases from V and 9 from J; bases not matched to a gene: 4. This CDR3 region has 15 residues. CDR1 is ENHRY, CDR2 SYGVKD, per germline. CDR3 DNA sequence: TGTGCCATCAGTGAGGGGGGACTAGCGGGACGTGAGCAGTTCTTC. Protein sequence: CAISEGGLAGREQFF.

In DNA form, the CDR3 reads TGTGCCAGCACCCACGGACAGGGCTTGAGGACTAGACTAGAGACCCAGTACTTC. This encodes CASTHGQGLRTRLETQYF. This rearrangement joins TRBV28 to TRBJ2-5; D might be TRBD1 (8 bases). The V and J ends lost 7 bases and 4 bases respectively, with 28 bases between them. Per germline, CDR1 MDHEN and CDR2 SYDVKM. The CDR3 runs 18 residues. Drawing the rest from reference TRBV28 and TRBJ2-5, the complete variable domain is DVKVTQSSRYLVKRTGEKVFLECVQDMDHENMFWYRQDPGLGLRLIYFSYDVKMKEKGDIPEGYSVSREKKERFSLILESASTNQTSMYLCASTHGQGLRTRLETQYFGPGTRLLVL.

The J gene is TRBJ1-4, the V gene TRBV7-9; D is possibly TRBD1 (5 bases). V lost 3 bases, J lost 8 bases, and 13 bases lay in between. Germline-derived CDR1 and CDR2 are SEHNR and FQNEAQ (reference sequence). This CDR3 is built from 14 residues. CDR3 region: CASSFDSPMEKLFF. The CDR3 region has the DNA TGTGCCAGCAGCTTTGACAGCCCTATGGAAAAACTGTTTTTT.

V and J are TRBV28 and TRBJ1-5, with TRBD1 matching 7 bases. Germline trimming cut 3 bases from V and 3 bases from J; bases unmatched to any gene: 5. There are 15 residues in the CDR3. Germline-derived CDR1 and CDR2 are MDHEN and SYDVKM. CDR3 region: CASSLSQGVNQPQHF. As DNA, the CDR3 is TGTGCCAGCAGTTTGAGTCAGGGGGTCAATCAGCCCCAGCATTTT.

The chain employs TRBV19 and TRBJ2-2; possibly TRBD1 for D (6 bases). V gave up 4 bases and J gave up 6 bases, with 18 bases separating them. There are 16 residues in the CDR3. CDR1 is LNHDA and CDR2 is SQIVND in the germline V gene (reference sequence). CDR3 nucleotides: TGTGCCAGTAGTACCACCACAGGGTATAAGTCCGGGGAGCTGTTTTTT. It codes for CASSTTTGYKSGELFF.

The gene calls are TRBV5-1 and TRBJ1-3; unclear D gene. This CDR3 spans 15 amino acids. V lost 1 base and J lost 0, with 8 bases in between. Looked up from germline, CDR1 is SGHRS and CDR2 is YFSETQ. In nucleotides, the CDR3 is TGCGCCAGCAGCTTGACGTCGGTCTCTGGAAACACCATATATTTT. It yields the protein CASSLTSVSGNTIYF. The full variable domain, rest sourced from reference TRBV5-1 and TRBJ1-3, is KAGVTQTPRYLIKTRGQQVTLSCSPISGHRSVSWYQQTPGQGLQFLFEYFSETQRNKGNFPGRFSGRQFSNSRSEMNVSTLELGDSALYLCASSLTSVSGNTIYFGEGSWLTVV.

The chain couples TRBV19 to TRBJ1-4, with D unclear. Trimming cost V 5 bases and J 7 bases, with 17 bases left between them. The CDR3 totals 15 residues. Germline assignment: CDR1 LNHDA and CDR2 SQIVND (reference sequence). CDR3: CASSPPGRGSEKLFF. The CDR3 DNA is TGTGCCAGTAGTCCGCCGGGCCGAGGGAGTGAAAAACTGTTTTTT.

This chain links TRBV5-1 with TRBJ2-5, with D maybe TRBD1 (5 bases). Trimming left V 6 bases short and J 5 bases short, with 17 bases between. This CDR3 region has 14 residues. CDR1 is SGHRS and CDR2 is YFSETQ in the germline V gene. CDR3 in amino acids: CASTWGSTRETQYF. In DNA, the CDR3 is TGCGCCAGCACCTGGGGCAGCACAAGGGAGACCCAGTACTTC.

The rearrangement joins TRBV5-4 to TRBJ2-7; 12 positions match TRBD1. Germline CDR1 reads SGHNT; CDR2 reads YYREEE (reference sequence). This CDR3 has 15 amino acids. Trimming took 9 bases from V and 4 from J; bases not matched to a gene: 11. The chain's CDR3 is CAIQPGTGGFYEQYF. In DNA form, the CDR3 reads TGTGCCATCCAACCTGGGACAGGGGGCTTTTACGAGCAGTACTTC.

The rearrangement uses TRBV7-9 and TRBJ1-5; D possibly corresponds to TRBD1 (5 bases). With 4 bases removed from V and 6 bases from J, the gap between germline ends came to 10 bases. This CDR3 contains 13 residues. Germline V gene sequence: CDR1 SEHNR, CDR2 FQNEAQ (reference sequence). The CDR3 DNA sequence: TGTGCCAGCAGCTACGGGACTTCTCAGCCCCAGCATTTT. Translated, it gives CASSYGTSQPQHF.

V is TRBV3-1 (or the pseudogene TRBV3-2) and J is TRBJ2-7; 10 bases fit TRBD1. Germline-derived CDR1 and CDR2 are LGHDT and YNNKEL (reference sequence). V lost 6 bases, J lost 6 bases, and 17 bases stayed unmatched. The CDR3 extends over 17 amino acids. CDR3 sequence: CASSPDRSPGTGVEQYF. CDR3 sequence (DNA): TGTGCCAGCAGTCCCGATAGAAGTCCCGGGACAGGGGTCGAGCAGTACTTC.

This clone was seen a handful of times. The V gene is TRBV6-6, the J gene TRBJ1-5; D possibly corresponds to TRBD1 (5 bases). V was shortened by 0 bases and J by 0 bases, with 9 bases between the two germline ends. This CDR3 has 16 amino acids. Germline V gene sequence: CDR1 MNHNY, CDR2 SVGAGI (reference sequence). In DNA, the CDR3 is TGTGCCAGCAGTTACTCCAGGGCCCTTAGCAATCAGCCCCAGCATTTT. It codes for CASSYSRALSNQPQHF.

This clone was detected only once. V and J are TRBV18 and TRBJ1-1; TRBD1 matches at 7 bases. Germline V gives CDR1 KGHSH, CDR2 LQKENI. Losses at the gene ends were 1 base for V and 3 bases for J; bases not matched to a gene: 5. This CDR3 comprises 15 residues. CDR3 sequence (DNA): TGTGCCAGCTCACCACGGGCTACAGGGGACACTGAAGCTTTCTTT. As protein: CASSPRATGDTEAFF.

This chain connects TRBV28 to TRBJ1-2, with 7 bases lining up with TRBD1. This CDR3 spans 14 amino acids. V was clipped by 4 bases and J by 0 bases; unmatched bases: 2. The germline gives CDR1 MDHEN, CDR2 SYDVKM. This CDR3 is CASSSGQSNYGYTF. CDR3 DNA sequence: TGTGCCAGCAGTTCGGGACAGTCTAACTATGGCTACACCTTC.

This clone was seen a few times. The V and J genes are TRBV4-3 and TRBJ2-1; 11 bases fit TRBD2. J was trimmed by 15 bases and V by 3 bases; bases with no gene match: 10. The germline V gene encodes CDR1 LGHNA and CDR2 YSLEER. The CDR3 sequence is 14 residues long. CDR3 nucleotide sequence: TGCGCCAGCAGCCAGGGAACTAGCGGGAGAAGGCTGTTCTTC. Translation: CASSQGTSGRRLFF.